This TCR beta chain was recovered during a study of T cell repertoires in cytomegalovirus infection. TCRdb reanalysed the reads using MiXCR and keeps one entry per CDR3 protein. Among almost 500,000 distinct CDR3 sequences listed, 11% were seen once. This CDR3 comprises 16 residues. V was shortened by 1 base and J by 5 bases, with 13 bases between the two germline ends. The germline V gene encodes CDR1 KGHDR and CDR2 SFDVKD. The sample holds many counts of this clonotype. Its target is unknown. Study findings and constraints: Individuals carrying CMV plus the relevant HLA were identified by cumulative frequency of public TCR beta families.

The sample comprised PBMCs. The TCR was taken from a human donor in good health (CMV status not recorded). Some clones in this sample may be carry-over from other donors' samples. The chain combines TRBV24-1 with TRBJ2-2, with D maybe TRBD2 (5 bases). The CDR3 nucleotides are TGTGCCACCAGTGATTTAGGCCGGTCGGGGACCGGGGAGCTGTTTTTT. Protein sequence: CATSDLGRSGTGELFF.